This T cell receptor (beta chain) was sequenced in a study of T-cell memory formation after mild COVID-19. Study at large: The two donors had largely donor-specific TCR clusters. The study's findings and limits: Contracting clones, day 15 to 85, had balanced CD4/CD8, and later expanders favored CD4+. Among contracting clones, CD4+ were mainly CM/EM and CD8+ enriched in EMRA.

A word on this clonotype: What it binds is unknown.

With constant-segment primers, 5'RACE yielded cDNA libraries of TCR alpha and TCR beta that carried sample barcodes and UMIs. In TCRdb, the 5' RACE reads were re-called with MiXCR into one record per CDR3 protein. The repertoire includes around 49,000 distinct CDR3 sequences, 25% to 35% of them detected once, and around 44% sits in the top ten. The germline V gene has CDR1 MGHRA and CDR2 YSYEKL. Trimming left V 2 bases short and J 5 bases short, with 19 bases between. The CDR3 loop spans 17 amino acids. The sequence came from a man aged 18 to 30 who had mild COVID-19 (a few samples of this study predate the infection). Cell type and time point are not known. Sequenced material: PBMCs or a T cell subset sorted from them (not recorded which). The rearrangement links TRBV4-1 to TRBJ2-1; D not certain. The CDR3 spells CASSQLPDLRVHNEQFF. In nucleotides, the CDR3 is TGCGCCAGCAGCCAATTACCCGATCTCCGGGTCCACAATGAGCAGTTCTTC.